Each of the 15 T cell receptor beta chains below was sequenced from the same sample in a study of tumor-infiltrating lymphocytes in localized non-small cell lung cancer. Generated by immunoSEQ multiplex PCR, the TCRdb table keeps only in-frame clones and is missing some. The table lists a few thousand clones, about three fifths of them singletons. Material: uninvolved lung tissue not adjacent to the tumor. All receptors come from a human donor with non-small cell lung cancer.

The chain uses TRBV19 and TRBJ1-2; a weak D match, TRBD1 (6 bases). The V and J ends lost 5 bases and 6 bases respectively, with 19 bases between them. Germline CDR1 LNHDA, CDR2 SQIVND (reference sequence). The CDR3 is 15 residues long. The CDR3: CASSVPSMGADGYTF. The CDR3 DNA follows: TGTGCCAGTAGTGTCCCCAGTATGGGGGCGGATGGCTACACCTTC.

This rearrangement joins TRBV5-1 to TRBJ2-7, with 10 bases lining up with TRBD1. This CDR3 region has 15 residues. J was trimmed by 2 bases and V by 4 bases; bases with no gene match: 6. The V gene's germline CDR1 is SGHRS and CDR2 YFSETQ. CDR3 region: CASSQTGTGAYEQYF. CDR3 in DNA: TGCGCCAGCAGCCAAACCGGGACAGGGGCCTACGAGCAGTACTTC. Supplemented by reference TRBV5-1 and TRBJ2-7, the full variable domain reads KAGVTQTPRYLIKTRGQQVTLSCSPISGHRSVSWYQQTPGQGLQFLFEYFSETQRNKGNFPGRFSGRQFSNSRSEMNVSTLELGDSALYLCASSQTGTGAYEQYFGPGTRLTVT.

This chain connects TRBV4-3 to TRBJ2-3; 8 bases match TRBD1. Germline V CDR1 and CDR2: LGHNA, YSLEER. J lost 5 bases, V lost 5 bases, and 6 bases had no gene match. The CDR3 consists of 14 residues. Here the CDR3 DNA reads TGCGCCAGCAGCTACCAGGGGGCTAGAGATACGCAGTATTTT. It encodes CASSYQGARDTQYF.

CDR3 sequence (DNA): TGTGCCAGTAGCCTGGGACCCCTGGGGGGAGGAGGGAGAGAGACCCAGTACTTC. Translated, it gives CASSLGPLGGGGRETQYF. J is TRBJ2-5 and V is TRBV19; possible D gene TRBD2, 6 bases. The CDR3 extends over 18 amino acids. Trimming cost V 6 bases and J 4 bases, with 27 bases left between them. Germline V gene lookup returns CDR1 LNHDA and CDR2 SQIVND (reference sequence).

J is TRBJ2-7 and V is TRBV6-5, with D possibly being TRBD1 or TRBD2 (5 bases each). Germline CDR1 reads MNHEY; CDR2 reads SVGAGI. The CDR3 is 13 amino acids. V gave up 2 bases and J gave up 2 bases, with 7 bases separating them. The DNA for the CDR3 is TGTGCCAGCAGTTACGAGGGGACCTACGAGCAGTACTTC. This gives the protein CASSYEGTYEQYF.

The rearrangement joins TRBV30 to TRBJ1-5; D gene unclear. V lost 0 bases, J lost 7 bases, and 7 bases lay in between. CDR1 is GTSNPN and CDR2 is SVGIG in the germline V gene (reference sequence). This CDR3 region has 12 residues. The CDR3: CAWSVGGQPQHF. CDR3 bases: TGTGCCTGGAGTGTTGGAGGGCAGCCCCAGCATTTT.

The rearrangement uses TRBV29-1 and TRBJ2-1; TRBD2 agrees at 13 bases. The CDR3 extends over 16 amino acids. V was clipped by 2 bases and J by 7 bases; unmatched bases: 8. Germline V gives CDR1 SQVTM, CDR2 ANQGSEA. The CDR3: CSVERTSGRAGNEQFF. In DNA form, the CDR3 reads TGCAGCGTTGAAAGAACTAGCGGGAGGGCGGGAAATGAGCAGTTCTTC.

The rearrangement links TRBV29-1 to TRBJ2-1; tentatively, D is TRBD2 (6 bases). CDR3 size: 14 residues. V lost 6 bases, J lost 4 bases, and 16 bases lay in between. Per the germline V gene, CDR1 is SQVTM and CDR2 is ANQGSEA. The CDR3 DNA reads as TGCAGCGTGGGGACTTCTGACAGATACAATGAGCAGTTCTTC. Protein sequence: CSVGTSDRYNEQFF.

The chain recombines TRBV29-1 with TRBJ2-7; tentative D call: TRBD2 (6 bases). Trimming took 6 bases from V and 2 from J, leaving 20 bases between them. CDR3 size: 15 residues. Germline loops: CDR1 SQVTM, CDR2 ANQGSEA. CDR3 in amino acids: CSVQTISGDPYEQYF. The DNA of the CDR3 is TGCAGCGTGCAGACAATATCGGGGGACCCCTACGAGCAGTACTTC.

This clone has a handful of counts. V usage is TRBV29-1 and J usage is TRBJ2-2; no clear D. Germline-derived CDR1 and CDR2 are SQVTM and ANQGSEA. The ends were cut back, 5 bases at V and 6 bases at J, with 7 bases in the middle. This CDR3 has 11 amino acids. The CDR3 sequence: CSVMGSGELFF. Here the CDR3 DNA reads TGCAGCGTTATGGGGTCCGGGGAGCTGTTTTTT.

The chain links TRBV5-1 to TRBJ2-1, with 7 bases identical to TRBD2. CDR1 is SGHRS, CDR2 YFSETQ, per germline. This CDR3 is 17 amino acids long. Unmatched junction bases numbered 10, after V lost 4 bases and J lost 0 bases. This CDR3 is CASSGAIAGGSYNEQFF. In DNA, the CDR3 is TGCGCCAGCAGCGGAGCTATAGCGGGTGGCTCCTACAATGAGCAGTTCTTC.

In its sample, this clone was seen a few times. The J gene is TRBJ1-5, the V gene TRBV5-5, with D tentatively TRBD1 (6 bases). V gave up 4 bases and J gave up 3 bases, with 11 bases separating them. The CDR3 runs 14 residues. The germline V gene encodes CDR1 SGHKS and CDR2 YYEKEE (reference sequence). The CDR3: CASSGQSINQPQHF. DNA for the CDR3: TGTGCCAGCAGCGGACAGTCAATCAATCAGCCCCAGCATTTT.

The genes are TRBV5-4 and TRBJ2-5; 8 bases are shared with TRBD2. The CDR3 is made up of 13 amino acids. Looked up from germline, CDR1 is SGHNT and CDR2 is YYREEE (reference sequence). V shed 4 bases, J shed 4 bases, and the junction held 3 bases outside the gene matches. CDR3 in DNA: TGTGCCAGCAGCCAAGCGGGGGCAGAGACCCAGTACTTC. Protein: CASSQAGAETQYF.

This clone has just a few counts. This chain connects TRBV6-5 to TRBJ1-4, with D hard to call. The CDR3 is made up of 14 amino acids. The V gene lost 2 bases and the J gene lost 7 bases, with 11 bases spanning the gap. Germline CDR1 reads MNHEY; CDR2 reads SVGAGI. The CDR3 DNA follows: TGTGCCAGCAGTTACGGGCAGAACGTTGAAAAACTGTTTTTT. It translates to CASSYGQNVEKLFF.

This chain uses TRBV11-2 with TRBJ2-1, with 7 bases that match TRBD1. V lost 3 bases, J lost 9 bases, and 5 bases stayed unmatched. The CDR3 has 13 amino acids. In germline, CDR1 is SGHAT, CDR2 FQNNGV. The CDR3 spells CASSFLRQGEQFF. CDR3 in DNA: TGTGCCAGCAGCTTTCTAAGACAGGGTGAGCAGTTCTTC.